This T cell receptor beta chain comes out of a study of T cell repertoires in cytomegalovirus infection. Study overall: Both recently identified HLA-C-restricted and well-studied HLA-B-restricted CMV epitopes were used in the study. CMV infection plus the matching HLA type was flagged by public TCR beta signatures.

As to this clonotype: Its specificity is unknown.

Study outcomes and limitations: The study found HLA-C-restricted CMV-specific TCR beta clonotypes dominating the ex vivo response.

One entry per CDR3 protein, called by TCRdb with MiXCR from the reads. The table has roughly 87,000 distinct CDR3 sequences, 25% to 30% seen once. The V gene's germline CDR1 is SGHKS and CDR2 YYEKEE (reference sequence). V lost 1 base and J lost 5, with 7 bases in between. This CDR3 is built from 13 residues. The sequence was obtained from a human donor in good health (CMV status not recorded). Some clones in this sample may be carry-over from other donors' samples. Material: CD8+ T cells from cultured PBMCs, obtained from culture after CMV antigen stimulation. The chain carries TRBV5-5 and TRBJ2-1; D ambiguous. Written as DNA, the CDR3 is TGTGCCAGCAGCTTGCGAACTCACAATGAGCAGTTCTTC. As protein: CASSLRTHNEQFF.